This T cell receptor beta chain was documented in a study of human T cells and chemical hapten exposure. Time point: patch test 3, about 24 weeks after DPC sensitization. Documented treatment: therapeutic diphenylcyclopropenone sensitization with weekly scalp DPC. Suited to DPC and affected by alopecia, the donors ranged from 18 to 70 years old. Points from the study as a whole: Given that the donors had alopecia, their immune response may differ from that seen in healthy people. Controls formed significantly fewer large CDR3 similarity clusters than expanded TCRs did.

The library gave individual cDNA molecules unique molecular identifiers. One entry per CDR3 protein results from TCRdb running MiXCR on the RACE reads. This sample has 90,000 to 110,000 distinct CDR3 sequences, with around 34% found just once. The CDR3 has 19 amino acids. The ends were cut back, 0 bases at V and 2 bases at J, with 19 bases in the middle. Germline CDR1 and CDR2: MNHEY and SVGAGI. In regard to this clonotype: No antigen is known for it.

Sequencing used whole blood, obtained in connection with sensitization to the hapten diphenylcyclopropenone (DPC). This receptor was obtained from a man in his forties with alopecia areata. Some clones in this sample may be carry-over from other donors' samples. The J gene is TRBJ1-4, the V gene TRBV6-5, with D tentatively TRBD1 (5 bases). CDR3 region: CASSYSNPVGGGTNEKLFF. In DNA, the CDR3 is TGTGCCAGCAGTTACTCGAATCCCGTGGGGGGAGGTACTAATGAAAAACTGTTTTTT.